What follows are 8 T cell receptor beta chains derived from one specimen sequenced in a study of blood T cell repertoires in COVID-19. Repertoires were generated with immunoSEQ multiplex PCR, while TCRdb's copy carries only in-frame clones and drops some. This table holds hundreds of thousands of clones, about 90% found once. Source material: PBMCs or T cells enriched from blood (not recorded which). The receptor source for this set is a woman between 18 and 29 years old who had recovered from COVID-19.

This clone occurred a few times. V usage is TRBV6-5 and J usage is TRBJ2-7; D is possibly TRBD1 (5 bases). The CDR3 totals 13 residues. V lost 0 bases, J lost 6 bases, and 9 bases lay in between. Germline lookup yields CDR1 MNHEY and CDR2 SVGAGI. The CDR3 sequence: CASSYSFRAEQYF. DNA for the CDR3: TGTGCCAGCAGTTACTCGTTCAGGGCCGAGCAGTACTTC.

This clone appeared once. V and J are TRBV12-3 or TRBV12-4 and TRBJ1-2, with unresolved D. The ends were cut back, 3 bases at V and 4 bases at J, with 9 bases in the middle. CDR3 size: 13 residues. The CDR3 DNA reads TGTGCCAGCAGTTTTGCTGACTCCTATGGCTACACCTTC. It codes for CASSFADSYGYTF.

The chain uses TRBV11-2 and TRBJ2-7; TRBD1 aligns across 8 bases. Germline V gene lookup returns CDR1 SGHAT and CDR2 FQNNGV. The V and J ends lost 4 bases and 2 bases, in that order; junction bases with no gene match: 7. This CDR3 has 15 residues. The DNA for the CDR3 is TGTGCCAGCAGCTCAGGACAGGGAAGTGCCTACGAGCAGTACTTC. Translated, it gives CASSSGQGSAYEQYF. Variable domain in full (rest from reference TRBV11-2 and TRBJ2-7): EAGVAQSPRYKIIEKRQSVAFWCNPISGHATLYWYQQILGQGPKLLIQFQNNGVVDDSQLPKDRFSAERLKGVDSTLKIQPAKLEDSAVYLCASSSGQGSAYEQYFGPGTRLTVT.

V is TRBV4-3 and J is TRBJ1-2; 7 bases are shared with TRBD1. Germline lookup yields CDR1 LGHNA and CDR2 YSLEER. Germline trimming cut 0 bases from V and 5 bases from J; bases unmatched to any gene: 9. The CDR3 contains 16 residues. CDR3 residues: CASSQDVWQGVYGYTF. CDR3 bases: TGCGCCAGCAGCCAAGACGTCTGGCAGGGGGTATATGGCTACACCTTC.

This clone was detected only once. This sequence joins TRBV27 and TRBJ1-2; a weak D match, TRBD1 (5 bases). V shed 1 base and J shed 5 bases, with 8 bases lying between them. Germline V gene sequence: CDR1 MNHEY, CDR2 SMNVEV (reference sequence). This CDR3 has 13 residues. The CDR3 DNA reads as TGTGCCAGCAGTTTATACGGGACTTATGGCTACACCTTC. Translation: CASSLYGTYGYTF.

CDR3 sequence reads: CASSQDRDRDNEQFF. The DNA for the CDR3 is TGTGCCAGCAGCCAAGATCGGGACAGGGACAATGAGCAGTTCTTC. The V gene is TRBV4-2, the J gene TRBJ2-1; 9 nucleotides align to TRBD1. Losses at the gene ends were 0 bases for V and 5 bases for J; bases not matched to a gene: 2. Per the germline V gene, CDR1 is LGHNA and CDR2 is YNFKEQ. This CDR3 has 15 amino acids.

CDR3 nucleotides: TGTGCCAGCAGTGAGGGGCTCACGCAGTATTTT. Protein: CASSEGLTQYF. The chain uses TRBV2 and TRBJ2-3; maybe TRBD1 (5 bases). Trimming took off 3 bases at V and 9 bases at J, with 7 bases between the two ends. The V gene's germline CDR1 is SNHLY and CDR2 FYNNEI. This CDR3 region has 11 residues.

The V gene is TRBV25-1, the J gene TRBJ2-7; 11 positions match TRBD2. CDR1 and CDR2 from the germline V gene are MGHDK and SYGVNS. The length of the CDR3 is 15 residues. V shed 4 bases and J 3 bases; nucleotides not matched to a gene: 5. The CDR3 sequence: CASSGGLAVLYEQYF. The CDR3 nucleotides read TGTGCCAGCAGTGGGGGACTAGCGGTACTCTACGAGCAGTACTTC.